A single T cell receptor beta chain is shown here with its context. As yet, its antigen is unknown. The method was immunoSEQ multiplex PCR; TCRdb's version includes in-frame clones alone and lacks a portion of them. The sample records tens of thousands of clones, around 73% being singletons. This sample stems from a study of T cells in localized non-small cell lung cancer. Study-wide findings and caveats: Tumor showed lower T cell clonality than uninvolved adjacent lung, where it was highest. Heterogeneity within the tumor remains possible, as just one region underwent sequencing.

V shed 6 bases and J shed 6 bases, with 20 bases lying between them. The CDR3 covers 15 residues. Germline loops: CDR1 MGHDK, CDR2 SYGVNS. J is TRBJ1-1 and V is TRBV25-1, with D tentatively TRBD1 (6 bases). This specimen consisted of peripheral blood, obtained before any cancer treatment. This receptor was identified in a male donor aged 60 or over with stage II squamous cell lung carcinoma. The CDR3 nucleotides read TGTGCCAGCAGCGTAACAGGGCGAAAAGGGGCTGAAGCTTTCTTT. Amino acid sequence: CASSVTGRKGAEAFF.